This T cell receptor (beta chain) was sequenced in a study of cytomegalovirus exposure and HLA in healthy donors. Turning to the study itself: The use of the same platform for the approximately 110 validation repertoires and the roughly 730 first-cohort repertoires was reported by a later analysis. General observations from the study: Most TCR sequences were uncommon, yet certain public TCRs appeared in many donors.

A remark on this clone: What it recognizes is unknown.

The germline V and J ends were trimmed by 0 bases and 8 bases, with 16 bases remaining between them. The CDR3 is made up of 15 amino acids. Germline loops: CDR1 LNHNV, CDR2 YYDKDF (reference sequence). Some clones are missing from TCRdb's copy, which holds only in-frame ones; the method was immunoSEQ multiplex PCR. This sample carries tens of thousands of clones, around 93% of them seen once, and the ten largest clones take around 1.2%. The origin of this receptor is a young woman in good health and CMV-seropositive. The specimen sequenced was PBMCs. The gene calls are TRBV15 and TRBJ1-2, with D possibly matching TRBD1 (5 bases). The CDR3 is CATSREYRLFGGYTF. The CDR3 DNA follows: TGTGCCACCAGCAGAGAATACAGGCTTTTTGGAGGCTACACCTTC.